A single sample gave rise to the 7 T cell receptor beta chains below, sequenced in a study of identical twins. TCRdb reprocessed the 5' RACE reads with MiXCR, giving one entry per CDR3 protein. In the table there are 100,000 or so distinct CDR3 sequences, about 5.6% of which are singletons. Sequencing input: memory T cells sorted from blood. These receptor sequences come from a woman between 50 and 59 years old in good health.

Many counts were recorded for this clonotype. CDR3 residues: CASSLAGGFTDTQYF. The CDR3 nucleotides are TGTGCCAGCAGCTTGGCGGGAGGTTTCACAGATACGCAGTATTTT. The V gene is TRBV11-2, the J gene TRBJ2-3, with TRBD2 matching over 8 bases. Unmatched junction bases numbered 4, after V lost 3 bases and J lost 2 bases. The CDR3 covers 15 residues. Looked up from germline, CDR1 is SGHAT and CDR2 is FQNNGV.

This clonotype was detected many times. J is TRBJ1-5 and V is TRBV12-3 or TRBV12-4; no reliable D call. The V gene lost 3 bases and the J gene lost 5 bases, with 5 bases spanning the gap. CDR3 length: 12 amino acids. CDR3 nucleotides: TGTGCCAGCAGTTTCGCTTATCAGCCCCAGCATTTT. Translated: CASSFAYQPQHF.

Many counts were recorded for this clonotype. The CDR3 bases are TGTGCCAGCAGCTTAGTTCGGCCCTACAATGAGCAGTTCTTC. Translated, it gives CASSLVRPYNEQFF. J is TRBJ2-1 and V is TRBV7-9; D uncertain. V shed 1 base and J shed 2 bases, with 6 bases lying between them. The V gene's germline CDR1 is SEHNR and CDR2 FQNEAQ (reference sequence). The CDR3 contains 14 residues.

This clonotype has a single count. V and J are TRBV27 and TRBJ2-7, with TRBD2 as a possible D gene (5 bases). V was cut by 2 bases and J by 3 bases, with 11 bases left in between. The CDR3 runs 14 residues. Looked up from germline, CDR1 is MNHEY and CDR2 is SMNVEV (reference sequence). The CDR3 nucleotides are TGTGCCAGCAGTTTAGCGTCAGACTACTACGAGCAGTACTTC. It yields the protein CASSLASDYYEQYF.

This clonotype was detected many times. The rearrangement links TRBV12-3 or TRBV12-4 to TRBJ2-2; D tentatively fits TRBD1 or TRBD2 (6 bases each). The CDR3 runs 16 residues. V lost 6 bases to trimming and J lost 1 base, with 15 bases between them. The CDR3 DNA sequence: TGTGCCAGCAGGGGGGCCGGGGGCCAGAACACCGGGGAGCTGTTTTTT. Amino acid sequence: CASRGAGGQNTGELFF.

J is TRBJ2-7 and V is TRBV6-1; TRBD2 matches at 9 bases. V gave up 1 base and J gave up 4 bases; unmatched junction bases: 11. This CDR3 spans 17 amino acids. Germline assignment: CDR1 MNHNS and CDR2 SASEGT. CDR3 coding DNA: TGTGCCAGCAGTGAAGTACTAGCGGGCCGGAGCGGGTACGAGCAGTACTTC. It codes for CASSEVLAGRSGYEQYF.

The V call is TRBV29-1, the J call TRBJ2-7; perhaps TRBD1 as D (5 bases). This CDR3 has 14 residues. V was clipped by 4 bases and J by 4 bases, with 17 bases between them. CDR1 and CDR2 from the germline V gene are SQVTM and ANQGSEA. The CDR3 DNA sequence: TGCAGCGTTGGTGGGGCTGGAGAGGTTTACGAGCAGTACTTC. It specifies CSVGGAGEVYEQYF.